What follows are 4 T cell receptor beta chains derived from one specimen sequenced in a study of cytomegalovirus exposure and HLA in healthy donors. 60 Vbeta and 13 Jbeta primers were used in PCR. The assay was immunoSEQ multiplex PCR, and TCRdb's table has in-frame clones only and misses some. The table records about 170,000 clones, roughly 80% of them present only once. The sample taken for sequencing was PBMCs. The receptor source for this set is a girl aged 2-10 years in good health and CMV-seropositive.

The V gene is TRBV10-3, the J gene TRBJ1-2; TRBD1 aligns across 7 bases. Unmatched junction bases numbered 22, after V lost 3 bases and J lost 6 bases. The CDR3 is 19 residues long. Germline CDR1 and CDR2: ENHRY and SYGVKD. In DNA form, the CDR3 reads TGTGCCATCAGTGAATCCCTTAAAGACCGAGGGGGCAGGGGCGATGGCTACACCTTC. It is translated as CAISESLKDRGGRGDGYTF.

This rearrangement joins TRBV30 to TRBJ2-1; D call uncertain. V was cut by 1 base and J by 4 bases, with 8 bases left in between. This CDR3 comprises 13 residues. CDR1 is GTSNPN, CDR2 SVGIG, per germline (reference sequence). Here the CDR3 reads CAWSALIYNEQFF. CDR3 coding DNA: TGTGCCTGGAGTGCACTAATATACAATGAGCAGTTCTTC.

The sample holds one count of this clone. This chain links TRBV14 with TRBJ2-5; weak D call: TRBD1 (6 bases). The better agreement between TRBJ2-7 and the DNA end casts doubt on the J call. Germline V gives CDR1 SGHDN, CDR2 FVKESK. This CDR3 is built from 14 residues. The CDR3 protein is CASSQDWKGGEQYF. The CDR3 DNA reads TGTGCCAGCAGCCAAGATTGGAAAGGGGGCGAGCAGTACTTC.

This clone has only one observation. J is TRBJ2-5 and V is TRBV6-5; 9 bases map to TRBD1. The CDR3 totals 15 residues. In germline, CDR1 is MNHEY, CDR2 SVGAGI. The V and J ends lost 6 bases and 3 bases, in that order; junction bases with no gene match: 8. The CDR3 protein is CASRGTGLGKETQYF. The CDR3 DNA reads TGTGCCAGCAGGGGGACAGGGTTGGGAAAAGAGACCCAGTACTTC.